Below, 7 T cell receptor beta chains from the same sample are listed, as sequenced in a study of PD-1 blockade in classical Hodgkin lymphoma. Every patient had relapsed following autologous stem cell transplantation, and cohorts differed in brentuximab vedotin exposure. Negative magnetic selection isolated CD4+ T cells from thawed PBMCs. Sequencing was performed with immunoSEQ multiplex PCR; in TCRdb, only in-frame clones are kept and a portion is missing. This table has about 27,000 clones, approximately 80% appearing once. Sequencing was performed on CD4+ T cells from blood, taken at baseline. Every receptor here comes from a human donor with classical Hodgkin lymphoma.

This clone appeared a single time. The V gene is TRBV30, the J gene TRBJ2-3; unclear D gene. The CDR3 consists of 14 residues. V was pared by 2 bases and J by 6 bases, with 15 bases between. Germline CDR1 reads GTSNPN; CDR2 reads SVGIG (reference sequence). The CDR3 region has the DNA TGTGCCTGGAGTTACCATGATGGGTGGGATACGCAGTATTTT. Residues: CAWSYHDGWDTQYF. Using reference TRBV30 and TRBJ2-3 for the parts outside the CDR3, the full variable domain is SQTIHQWPATLVQPVGSPLSLECTVEGTSNPNLYWYRQAAGRGLQLLFYSVGIGQISSEVPQNLSASRPQDRQFILSSKKLLLSDSGFYLCAWSYHDGWDTQYFGPGTRLTVL.

The chain employs TRBV2 and TRBJ2-2, with D unresolved. Germline V gene sequence: CDR1 SNHLY, CDR2 FYNNEI. The V and J ends lost 4 bases and 1 base respectively, with 4 bases between them. The CDR3 runs 13 residues. CDR3 sequence: CASSGQNTGELFF. The DNA for the CDR3 is TGTGCCAGCAGTGGGCAGAACACCGGGGAGCTGTTTTTT.

The chain combines TRBV30 with TRBJ1-1; tentatively, D is TRBD1 (6 bases). The CDR3 totals 16 residues. V shed 1 base and J shed 1 base, with 16 bases lying between them. The germline V gene has CDR1 GTSNPN and CDR2 SVGIG (reference sequence). In DNA form, the CDR3 reads TGTGCCTGGAGTGGGGGGGCAGGGGCCCCGAACACTGAAGCTTTCTTT. It codes for CAWSGGAGAPNTEAFF.

The genes are TRBV6-5 and TRBJ1-5; no reliable D call. V shed 4 bases and J shed 8 bases, with 9 bases lying between them. CDR1 and CDR2 from the germline V gene are MNHEY and SVGAGI. There are 12 residues in the CDR3. The CDR3 is CASSSPAEPQHF. As DNA, the CDR3 is TGTGCCAGCAGTTCCCCTGCGGAGCCCCAGCATTTT.

This chain joins TRBV2 and TRBJ2-3; D gene uncertain. The CDR3 spans 14 residues. Trimming removed 7 bases at V and 0 bases at J, with 11 bases between. Germline loops: CDR1 SNHLY, CDR2 FYNNEI. CDR3 nucleotide sequence: TGTGCCAGCAACATGCTGGCCAGCACAGATACGCAGTATTTT. This translates into CASNMLASTDTQYF. Looking up the rest from reference TRBV2 and TRBJ2-3 gives the full variable domain: EPEVTQTPSHQVTQMGQEVILRCVPISNHLYFYWYRQILGQKVEFLVSFYNNEISEKSEIFDDQFSVERPDGSNFTLKIRSTKLEDSAMYFCASNMLASTDTQYFGPGTRLTVL.

This clone was seen just once. V is TRBV18 and J is TRBJ1-6, with unresolved D. Trimming removed 2 bases at V and 14 bases at J, with 13 bases between. The CDR3 runs to 13 residues. From germline, CDR1 is KGHSH and CDR2 LQKENI. CDR3 amino acids: CASSPGPPLTLHF. Written as DNA, the CDR3 is TGTGCCAGCTCACCAGGGCCCCCTTTGACCCTCCACTTT.

Written as DNA, the CDR3 is TGTGCCTGGAGTGGGGACAGTTACAAGCAGTACTTC. Amino acid sequence: CAWSGDSYKQYF. The V gene is TRBV30, the J gene TRBJ2-7, with TRBD1 matching 7 bases. The trim removed 1 base at V and 8 bases at J, leaving 5 bases unmatched. The CDR3 loop spans 12 amino acids. Per germline, CDR1 GTSNPN and CDR2 SVGIG (reference sequence).